These 4 T cell receptor beta chains came from one sample sequenced in a study of beta chain features in type 1 diabetes. Every bit of the isolated RNA underwent reverse transcription, so sequencing read expressed TCRB transcripts. Using immunoSEQ multiplex PCR, the repertoire was profiled, and TCRdb retains in-frame clones only, with some absent. Counted here are roughly 140,000 clones, around 10% occurring once; the ten biggest clones make up roughly 2%. Specimen: central memory CD4+ T cells from blood. These receptors were collected from a man younger than 35 in good health.

There are a few counts of this clone. The chain has TRBV11-2 and TRBJ1-5; no definite D call. The CDR3 extends over 15 amino acids. Trimming pared 0 bases from V and 6 bases from J, leaving 12 bases between. The germline CDR1 and CDR2 sequences are SGHAT and FQNNGV. The DNA of the CDR3 is TGTGCCAGCAGCTTAGAGGTGGGGTTGGGTCAGCCCCAGCATTTT. Encoded protein: CASSLEVGLGQPQHF.

This rearrangement joins TRBV21-1 to TRBJ2-7; the table's D gene call, TRBD1, was not cross checked with the DNA. TRBV21-1 is annotated as a pseudogene. CDR3 size: 14 residues. In nucleotides, the CDR3 is TGTGCCAGCAGCAAAGGGGGGCCCGCCTACGAGCAGTACTTC. It translates to CASSKGGPAYEQYF.

V and J are TRBV18 and TRBJ1-2; no clear D. CDR3 length equals 14 residues. The V end was cut by 2 bases, the J end by 1 base, with 8 bases between. Looked up from germline, CDR1 is KGHSH and CDR2 is LQKENI. CDR3 protein: CASSPGQNNYGYTF. The CDR3 coding sequence is TGTGCCAGCTCACCAGGGCAGAATAACTATGGCTACACCTTC.

Ten or more counts support this clone. This chain uses TRBV5-6 with TRBJ2-6; D is uncertain. The CDR3 has 15 amino acids. Germline CDR1 SGHDT, CDR2 YYEEEE. With 4 bases removed from V and 2 bases from J, the gap between germline ends came to 10 bases. The CDR3 sequence is CASSSAGPGANVLTF. CDR3 in DNA: TGTGCCAGCAGCAGCGCAGGACCTGGGGCCAACGTCCTGACTTTC.